The 15 T cell receptor beta chains in this list originate from one sample, sequenced in a study of T-cell memory formation after mild COVID-19. TCRdb reanalysed the 5' RACE reads using MiXCR and keeps one entry per CDR3 protein. The sample lists approximately 250,000 distinct CDR3 sequences; roughly 14% were seen once. The sequencing sample was made of PBMCs or a T cell subset sorted from them (not recorded which). All receptors come from an adult woman who had mild COVID-19 (a few samples of this study predate the infection). Cell type and time point are not known.

This clonotype was observed many times. The DNA of the CDR3 is TGTGCCAGCAGTTATACAGATGCCAAAAACATTCAGTACTTC. This translates into CASSYTDAKNIQYF. The chain is built from TRBV7-2 and TRBJ2-4; D gene ambiguous. Germline V lookup: CDR1 SGHTA, CDR2 FQGNSA. This CDR3 spans 14 amino acids. Trimming took off 6 bases at V and 1 base at J, with 10 bases between the two ends.

V usage is TRBV12-3 or TRBV12-4 and J usage is TRBJ2-3; D not resolved. Trimming removed 2 bases at V and 4 bases at J, with 10 bases between. This CDR3 has 14 amino acids. The DNA for the CDR3 is TGTGCCAGCAGTTTAAGGCAGCCGCCAGATACGCAGTATTTT. Its translation is CASSLRQPPDTQYF.

The table lists this clonotype with a few counts. The chain joins TRBV4-3 to TRBJ2-1; weak D call: TRBD2 (5 bases). V was clipped by 0 bases and J by 5 bases, with 11 bases between them. Germline V gene sequence: CDR1 LGHNA, CDR2 YSLEER. The CDR3 sequence is 15 residues long. The CDR3 loop is CASSQDLARHNEQFF. CDR3 DNA sequence: TGCGCCAGCAGCCAAGATCTAGCCCGGCACAATGAGCAGTTCTTC.

This clonotype was counted only a few times. The chain joins TRBV10-3 to TRBJ2-5; a possible D gene is TRBD1 (5 bases). The germline V gene has CDR1 ENHRY and CDR2 SYGVKD. V shed 2 bases and J shed 5 bases, with 18 bases lying between them. The CDR3 consists of 16 residues. The CDR3 DNA is TGTGCCATCAGTGAGACGGCAGGGAAAGTCTCGGAGACCCAGTACTTC. Its translation is CAISETAGKVSETQYF.

This clonotype was counted a few times. The genes are TRBV5-1 and TRBJ1-1; TRBD1 might be the D (5 bases). The CDR3 sequence is 14 residues long. The V gene's germline CDR1 is SGHRS and CDR2 YFSETQ. The germline V and J ends were trimmed by 3 bases and 0 bases, with 9 bases remaining between them. CDR3 region: CASSWGGMNTEAFF. CDR3 nucleotides: TGCGCCAGCAGCTGGGGGGGGATGAACACTGAAGCTTTCTTT. Together with reference TRBV5-1 and TRBJ1-1, the CDR3 gives the full variable domain: KAGVTQTPRYLIKTRGQQVTLSCSPISGHRSVSWYQQTPGQGLQFLFEYFSETQRNKGNFPGRFSGRQFSNSRSEMNVSTLELGDSALYLCASSWGGMNTEAFFGQGTRLTVV.

The chain is built from TRBV3-1 and TRBJ2-2; D not certain. The germline gives CDR1 LGHDT, CDR2 YNNKEL (reference sequence). Deletions cut 0 bases from V and 0 bases from J, with 8 bases between. CDR3 length: 16 residues. The chain's CDR3 is CASSQERTTNTGELFF. The DNA of the CDR3 is TGTGCCAGCAGCCAAGAGCGCACTACGAACACCGGGGAGCTGTTTTTT.

This clonotype has a handful of counts. The chain employs TRBV5-5 and TRBJ2-5; D is ambiguous. Between the trimmed V and J ends, which lost 2 bases and 2 bases, there was a span of 13 bases. CDR3 size: 15 residues. The germline V gene encodes CDR1 SGHKS and CDR2 YYEKEE (reference sequence). CDR3: CASSFSEPSQETQYF. CDR3 nucleotides: TGTGCCAGCAGCTTTTCAGAGCCCAGTCAAGAGACCCAGTACTTC.

In its sample, this clonotype was seen a few times. The CDR3 DNA sequence: TGTGCCAGCAGTGCAGAGGGAGGGCCCGCCTACGAGCAGTACTTC. Its translation is CASSAEGGPAYEQYF. The chain carries TRBV2 and TRBJ2-7; 7 nucleotides line up with TRBD2. This CDR3 comprises 15 residues. Germline V gene lookup returns CDR1 SNHLY and CDR2 FYNNEI. The junction had 8 bases not matched to a gene; V was cut back by 4 bases and J by 2 bases.

This clonotype was recorded a few times. The V call is TRBV20-1, the J call TRBJ2-3, with TRBD2 identical over 15 bases. The CDR3 runs 16 residues. Losses at the gene ends were 7 bases for V and 3 bases for J; bases not matched to a gene: 8. Germline V lookup: CDR1 DFQATT, CDR2 SNEGSKA (reference sequence). The CDR3 DNA reads TGCAGTGTCAGGACTAGCGGGAGGGCGGGTACAGATACGCAGTATTTT. Translated, it gives CSVRTSGRAGTDTQYF.

This chain's CDR3 is CASSQGRPYTDTQYF. The CDR3 DNA reads TGCGCCAGCAGCCAAGGTCGGCCCTACACAGATACGCAGTATTTT. The chain carries TRBV4-3 and TRBJ2-3; D gene ambiguous. Deletions cut 1 base from V and 2 bases from J, with 10 bases between. Germline CDR1 LGHNA, CDR2 YSLEER. This CDR3 comprises 15 residues.

This clonotype was recorded many times. V and J are TRBV9 and TRBJ1-6, with 9 bases that match TRBD1. Germline V gene lookup returns CDR1 SGDLS and CDR2 YYNGEE. CDR3 length: 15 residues. Trimming removed 4 bases from V and 10 bases from J; junction bases left unmatched: 9. The DNA of the CDR3 is TGTGCCAGCAGCTACCGGGACAGGGTCGGCTCACCCCTCCACTTT. This sequence encodes CASSYRDRVGSPLHF.

The chain employs TRBV7-9 and TRBJ1-1; no reliable D call. The CDR3 runs 15 residues. The V gene's germline CDR1 is SEHNR and CDR2 FQNEAQ (reference sequence). The V end was cut by 1 base, the J end by 1 base, with 10 bases between. The CDR3, as DNA: TGTGCCAGCAGCTTAGATGGCAAACCGAACACTGAAGCTTTCTTT. Its protein is CASSLDGKPNTEAFF.

This clonotype was seen more than once but under ten times. V and J are TRBV5-1 and TRBJ2-3, with 13 bases that match TRBD2. The trim removed 4 bases at V and 1 base at J, leaving 9 bases unmatched. CDR1 is SGHRS and CDR2 is YFSETQ in the germline V gene. The CDR3 consists of 18 residues. In nucleotides, the CDR3 is TGCGCCAGCAGCGATGGACTAGCGGGAGATTGGGGCACAGATACGCAGTATTTT. It yields the protein CASSDGLAGDWGTDTQYF.

This chain joins TRBV6-6 and TRBJ1-2; D remains ambiguous. Trimming pared 2 bases from V and 6 bases from J, leaving 16 bases between. The CDR3 has 15 residues. The germline V gene has CDR1 MNHNY and CDR2 SVGAGI (reference sequence). CDR3 DNA: TGTGCCAGCAGTTACGAGGCAGCCCCCCGGGATGGCTACACCTTC. As protein: CASSYEAAPRDGYTF.

The chain combines TRBV20-1 with TRBJ2-7; 10 nucleotides align to TRBD1. The CDR3 is made up of 14 amino acids. CDR1 is DFQATT and CDR2 is SNEGSKA in the germline V gene (reference sequence). Trimming took 3 bases from V and 5 from J; bases not matched to a gene: 7. The CDR3 sequence: CSASLGQGRNEQYF. The CDR3 nucleotides are TGCAGTGCTAGTTTGGGACAGGGGAGAAACGAGCAGTACTTC.